The present T cell receptor beta chain was sequenced within a study of blood T cell repertoires in COVID-19. At the level of the study: COVID-19 samples from acute and convalescent phases originated in the United States, Italy and Spain. In each case, the material was cDNA or gDNA derived from T cells, B-cell-depleted T cells, or PBMCs.

Original analysis: Reference gene primer amplification yielded estimated nucleated cell counts. Sequencing used immunoSEQ multiplex PCR; TCRdb keeps in-frame clones, though not all of them. V, J and clone size were drawn from that table, and D and trimming were deduced from the DNA. This sample has around 94,000 clones, with 70% to 90% found just once. The CDR3 has 15 residues. Germline V lookup: CDR1 MNHEY, CDR2 SVGAGI. V shed 6 bases and J 0 bases; nucleotides not matched to a gene: 4. V and J are TRBV6-5 and TRBJ1-3; 8 bases map to TRBD1. The sample comprised peripheral blood. The sequence was obtained from a man aged 50 to 60 with active COVID-19. The CDR3 coding sequence is TGTGCCAGCAGCGACAGGGGCCACTCTGGAAACACCATATATTTT. It specifies CASSDRGHSGNTIYF.